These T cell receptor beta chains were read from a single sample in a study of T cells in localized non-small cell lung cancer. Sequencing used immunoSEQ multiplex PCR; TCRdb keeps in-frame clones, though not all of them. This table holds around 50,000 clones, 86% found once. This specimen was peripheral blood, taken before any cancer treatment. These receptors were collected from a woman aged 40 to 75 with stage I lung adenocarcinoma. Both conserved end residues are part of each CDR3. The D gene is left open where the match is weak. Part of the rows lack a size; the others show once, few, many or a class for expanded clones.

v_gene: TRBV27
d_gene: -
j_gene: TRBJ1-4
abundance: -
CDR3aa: CASSFEGGFATNEKLFF
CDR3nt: TGTGCCAGCAGTTTTGAGGGGGGGTTTGCAACTAATGAAAAACTGTTTTTT

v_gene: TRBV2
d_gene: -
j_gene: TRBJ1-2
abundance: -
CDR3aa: CASSESRLPFNYGYTF
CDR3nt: TGTGCCAGCAGTGAATCTCGGCTCCCGTTTAACTATGGCTACACCTTC

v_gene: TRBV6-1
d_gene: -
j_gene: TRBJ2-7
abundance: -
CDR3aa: CAIKDTSYEQYF
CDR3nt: TGTGCCATTAAGGACACGTCCTACGAGCAGTACTTC

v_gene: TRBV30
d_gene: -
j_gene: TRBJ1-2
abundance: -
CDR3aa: CAQQGHDYGYTF
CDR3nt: TGTGCCCAACAGGGTCATGACTATGGCTACACCTTC

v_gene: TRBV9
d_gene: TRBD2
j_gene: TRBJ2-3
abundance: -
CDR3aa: CASSVAQGRLAGGPATDTQYF
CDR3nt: TGTGCCAGCAGCGTAGCTCAGGGGCGGCTAGCGGGGGGCCCTGCCACAGATACGCAGTATTTT

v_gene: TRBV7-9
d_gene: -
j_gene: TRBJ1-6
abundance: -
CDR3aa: CASSPTGYNSPLHF
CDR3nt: TGTGCCAGCAGCCCAACAGGGTATAATTCACCCCTCCACTTT

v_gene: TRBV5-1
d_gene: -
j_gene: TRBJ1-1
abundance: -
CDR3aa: CASSLGGMRTEAFF
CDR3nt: TGCGCCAGCAGCTTGGGGGGGATGAGGACTGAAGCTTTCTTT

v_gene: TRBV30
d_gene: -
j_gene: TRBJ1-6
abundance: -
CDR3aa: CAWSVLRGNYSPLHF
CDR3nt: TGTGCCTGGAGTGTACTTAGGGGGAATTACTCACCCCTCCACTTT

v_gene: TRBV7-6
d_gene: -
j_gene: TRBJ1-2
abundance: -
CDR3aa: CASSLEPGRGEYGYTF
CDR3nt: TGTGCCAGCAGCTTAGAGCCTGGCAGGGGAGAGTATGGCTACACCTTC

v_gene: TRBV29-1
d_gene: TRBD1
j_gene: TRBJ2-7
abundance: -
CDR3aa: CSTRTGDINEQYF
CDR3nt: TGCAGCACTCGGACAGGGGACATCAACGAGCAGTACTTC

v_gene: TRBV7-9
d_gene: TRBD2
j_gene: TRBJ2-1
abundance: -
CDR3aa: CASSWPGLAGGNNEQFF
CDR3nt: TGTGCCAGCAGCTGGCCGGGGCTAGCGGGGGGAAACAATGAGCAGTTCTTC

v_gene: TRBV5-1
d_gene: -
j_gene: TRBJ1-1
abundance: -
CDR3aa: CASSLARVMNTEAFF
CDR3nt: TGCGCCAGCAGCTTGGCCCGGGTCATGAACACTGAAGCTTTCTTT

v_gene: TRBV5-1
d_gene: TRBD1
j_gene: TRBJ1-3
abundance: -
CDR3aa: CASSLDGQGSGNTIYF
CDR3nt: TGCGCCAGCAGCTTGGACGGACAGGGCTCTGGAAACACCATATATTTT

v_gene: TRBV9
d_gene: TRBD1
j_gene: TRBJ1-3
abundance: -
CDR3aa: CASSVEETGVYSGNTIYF
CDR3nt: TGTGCCAGCAGCGTAGAAGAGACAGGGGTCTACTCTGGAAACACCATATATTTT

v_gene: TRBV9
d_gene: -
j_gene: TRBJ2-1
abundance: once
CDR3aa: CASSVATRAYNEQFF
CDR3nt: TGTGCCAGCAGCGTAGCTACAAGGGCGTACAATGAGCAGTTCTTC

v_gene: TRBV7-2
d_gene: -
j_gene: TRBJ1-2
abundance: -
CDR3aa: CASSLTVYGYTF
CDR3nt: TGTGCCAGCAGCTTGACAGTCTATGGCTACACCTTC

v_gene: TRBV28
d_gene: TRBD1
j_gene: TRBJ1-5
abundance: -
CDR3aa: CASSSGTGILGNQPQHF
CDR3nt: TGTGCCAGCAGCTCCGGGACAGGGATATTGGGCAATCAGCCCCAGCATTTT

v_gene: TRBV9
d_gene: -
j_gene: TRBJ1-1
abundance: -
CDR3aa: CASSPIQGSTEAFF
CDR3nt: TGTGCCAGCAGCCCTATACAGGGAAGCACTGAAGCTTTCTTT

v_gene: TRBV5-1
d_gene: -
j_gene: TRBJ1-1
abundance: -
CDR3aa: CASSLSRGSSSYGNTEAFF
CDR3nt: TGCGCCAGCAGCTTGTCCCGGGGCTCAAGTTCCTATGGGAACACTGAAGCTTTCTTT

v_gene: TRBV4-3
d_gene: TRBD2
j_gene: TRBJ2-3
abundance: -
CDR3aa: CASSQMAGGDPTDTQYF
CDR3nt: TGCGCCAGCAGCCAAATGGCGGGGGGGGATCCCACAGATACGCAGTATTTT

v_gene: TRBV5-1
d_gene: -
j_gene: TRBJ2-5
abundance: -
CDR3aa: CASSWRGSETQYF
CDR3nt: TGCGCCAGCAGCTGGAGGGGGAGCGAGACCCAGTACTTC

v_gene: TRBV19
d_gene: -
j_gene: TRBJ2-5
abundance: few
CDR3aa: CASSPQALGETQYF
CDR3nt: TGTGCCAGTAGTCCCCAGGCCTTAGGGGAGACCCAGTACTTC

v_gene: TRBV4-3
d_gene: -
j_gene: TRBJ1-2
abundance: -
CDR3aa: CASSQDPGRSNYGYTF
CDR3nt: TGCGCCAGCAGCCAAGATCCGGGCCGCTCTAACTATGGCTACACCTTC

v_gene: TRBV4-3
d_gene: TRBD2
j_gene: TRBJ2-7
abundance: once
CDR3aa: CASSQEGRGAYEQYF
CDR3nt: TGCGCCAGCAGCCAAGAGGGGCGGGGGGCCTACGAGCAGTACTTC

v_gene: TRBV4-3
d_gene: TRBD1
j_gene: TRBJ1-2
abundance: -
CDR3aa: CASSQDGGQGIANYGYTF
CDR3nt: TGCGCCAGCAGCCAAGATGGGGGACAGGGAATAGCTAACTATGGCTACACCTTC

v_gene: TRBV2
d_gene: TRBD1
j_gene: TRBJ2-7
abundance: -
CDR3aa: CASRTMGQGYEQYF
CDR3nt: TGTGCCAGCAGAACGATGGGACAGGGCTACGAGCAGTACTTC

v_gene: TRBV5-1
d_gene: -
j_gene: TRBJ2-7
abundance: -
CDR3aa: CASSLEGGFIYEQYF
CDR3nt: TGTGCCAGCAGCTTGGAGGGGGGTTTCATCTACGAGCAGTACTTC

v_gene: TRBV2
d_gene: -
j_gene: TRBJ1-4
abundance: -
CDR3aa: CASSGGATNEKLFF
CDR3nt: TGTGCCAGCAGTGGGGGTGCAACTAATGAAAAACTGTTTTTT

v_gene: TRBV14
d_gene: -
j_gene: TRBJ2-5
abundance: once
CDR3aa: CASSQDLKETQYF
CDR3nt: TGTGCCAGCAGCCAAGATCTTAAGGAGACCCAGTACTTC

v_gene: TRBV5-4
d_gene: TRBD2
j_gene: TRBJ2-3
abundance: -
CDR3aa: CASSFETSGGANPDTQYF
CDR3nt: TGTGCCAGCAGCTTCGAAACTAGCGGGGGGGCTAATCCAGATACGCAGTATTTT

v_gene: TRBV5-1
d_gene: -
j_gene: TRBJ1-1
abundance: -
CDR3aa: CASSLGPTNTEAFF
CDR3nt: TGCGCCAGCAGCTTGGGACCGACGAACACTGAAGCTTTCTTT

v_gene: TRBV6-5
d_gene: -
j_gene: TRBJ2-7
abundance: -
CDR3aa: CASSSVYEQYF
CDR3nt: TGTGCCAGCAGTTCCGTCTACGAGCAGTACTTC

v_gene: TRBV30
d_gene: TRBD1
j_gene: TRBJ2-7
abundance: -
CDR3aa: CAARQGRRGSYEQYF
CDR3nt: TGTGCCGCACGACAGGGTAGAAGGGGATCCTACGAGCAGTACTTC

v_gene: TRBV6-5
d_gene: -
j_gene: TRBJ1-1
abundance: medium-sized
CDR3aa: CASSFGLEMNTEAFF
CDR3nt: TGTGCCAGCAGTTTCGGACTGGAAATGAACACTGAAGCTTTCTTT

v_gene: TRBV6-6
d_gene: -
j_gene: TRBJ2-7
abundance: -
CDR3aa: CASSYEYEQYF
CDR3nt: TGTGCCAGCAGTTACGAATACGAGCAGTACTTC

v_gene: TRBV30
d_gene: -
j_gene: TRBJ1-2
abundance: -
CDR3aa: CAWSTGGGYTF
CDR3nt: TGTGCCTGGAGTACGGGGGGTGGCTACACCTTC

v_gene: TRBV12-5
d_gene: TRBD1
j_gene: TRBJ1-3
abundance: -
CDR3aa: CASGLVLRTGDAGNTIYF
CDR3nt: TGTGCTAGTGGTTTGGTACTCAGGACAGGGGATGCTGGAAACACCATATATTTT